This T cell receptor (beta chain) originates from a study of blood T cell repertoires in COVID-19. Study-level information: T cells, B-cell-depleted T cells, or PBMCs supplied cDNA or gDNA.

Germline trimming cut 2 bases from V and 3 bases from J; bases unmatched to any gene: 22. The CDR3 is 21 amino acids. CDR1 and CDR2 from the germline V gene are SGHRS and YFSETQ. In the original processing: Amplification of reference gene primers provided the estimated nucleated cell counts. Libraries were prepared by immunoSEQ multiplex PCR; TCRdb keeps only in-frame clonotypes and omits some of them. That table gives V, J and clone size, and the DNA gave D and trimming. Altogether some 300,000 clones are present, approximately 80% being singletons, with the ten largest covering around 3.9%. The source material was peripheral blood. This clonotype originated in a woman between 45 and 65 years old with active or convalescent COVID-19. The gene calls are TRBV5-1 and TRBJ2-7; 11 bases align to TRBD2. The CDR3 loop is CASSFTFRQTFTSGSYYEQYF. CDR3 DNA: TGCGCCAGCAGCTTTACGTTCAGGCAGACTTTTACTAGCGGGAGTTACTACGAGCAGTACTTC.